This record concerns one T cell receptor beta chain sequence. Its antigen is currently unknown. The entry originates in a study of post-analysis software for immune sequencing data. Turning to the study itself: Recorded disease courses covered relapsing-remitting, secondary progressive and progressive-relapsing multiple sclerosis. Some patients had no subtype annotation. Regarding the study as a whole: By F measure, samples from a shared preparation batch strongly co-clustered. About 5 TRBV segments (TRBV5-6, TRBV5-1 and TRBV20-1 among them) occurred more frequently in patients than in controls. Controls showed significantly higher normalized Chao1 diversity than did multiple sclerosis patients.

TCR beta cDNA libraries included unique molecular identifiers. There were about 1 to 10 million T cells, and 450,000 to 550,000 cDNA molecules came from them. In TCRdb, the PCR reads were re-called with MiXCR into one record per CDR3 protein. The repertoire holds hundreds of thousands of distinct CDR3 sequences, with approximately 50% as singletons. Looked up from germline, CDR1 is SGHTA and CDR2 is FQGNSA. The CDR3 has 14 residues. V was shortened by 5 bases and J by 9 bases, with 17 bases between the two germline ends. The chain carries TRBV7-2 and TRBJ2-4, with D tentatively TRBD1 (5 bases). The TCR originated in a girl aged 10 to 17 with multiple sclerosis. The sequenced material came from blood. The CDR3 DNA reads as TGTGCCAGCAGCCAAGAAGGGGTCTCCCGCATTCAGTACTTC. Translation gives CASSQEGVSRIQYF.